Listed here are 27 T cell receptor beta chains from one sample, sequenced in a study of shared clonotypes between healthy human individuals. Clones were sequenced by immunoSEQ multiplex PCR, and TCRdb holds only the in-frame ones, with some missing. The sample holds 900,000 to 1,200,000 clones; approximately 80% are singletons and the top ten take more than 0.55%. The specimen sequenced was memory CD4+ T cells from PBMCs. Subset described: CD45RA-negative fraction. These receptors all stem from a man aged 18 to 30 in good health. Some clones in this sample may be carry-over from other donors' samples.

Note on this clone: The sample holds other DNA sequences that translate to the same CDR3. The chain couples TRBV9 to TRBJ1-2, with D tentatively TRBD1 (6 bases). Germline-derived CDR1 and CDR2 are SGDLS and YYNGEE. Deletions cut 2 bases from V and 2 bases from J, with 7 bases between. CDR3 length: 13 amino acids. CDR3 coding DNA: TGTGCCAGCAGCGTCGACAGGAACTATGGCTACACCTTC. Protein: CASSVDRNYGYTF. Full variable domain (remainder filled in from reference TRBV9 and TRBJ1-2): DSGVTQTPKHLITATGQRVTLRCSPRSGDLSVYWYQQSLDQGLQFLIQYYNGEERAKGNILERFSAQQFPDLHSELNLSSLELGDSALYFCASSVDRNYGYTFGSGTRLTVV.

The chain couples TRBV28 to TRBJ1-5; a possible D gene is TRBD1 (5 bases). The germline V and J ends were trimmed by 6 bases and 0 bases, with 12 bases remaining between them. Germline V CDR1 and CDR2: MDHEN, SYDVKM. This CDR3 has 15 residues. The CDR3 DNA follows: TGTGCCAGCAGACTCGGACACTATAGCAATCAGCCCCAGCATTTT. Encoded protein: CASRLGHYSNQPQHF.

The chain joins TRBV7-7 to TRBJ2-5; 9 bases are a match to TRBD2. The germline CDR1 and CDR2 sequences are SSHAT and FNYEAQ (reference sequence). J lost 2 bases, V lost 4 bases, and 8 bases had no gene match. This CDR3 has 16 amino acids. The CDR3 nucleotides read TGTGCCAGCAGCTCTGGGACTAGCCGATCACAAGAGACCCAGTACTTC. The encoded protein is CASSSGTSRSQETQYF. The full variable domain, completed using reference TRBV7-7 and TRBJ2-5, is GAGVSQSPRYKVTKRGQDVTLRCDPISSHATLYWYQQALGQGPEFLTYFNYEAQPDKSGLPSDRFSAERPEGSISTLTIQRTEQRDSAMYRCASSSGTSRSQETQYFGPGTRLLVL.

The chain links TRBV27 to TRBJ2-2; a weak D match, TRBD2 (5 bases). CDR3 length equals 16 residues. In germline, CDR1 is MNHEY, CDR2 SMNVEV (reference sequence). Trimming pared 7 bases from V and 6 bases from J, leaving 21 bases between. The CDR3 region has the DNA TGTGCCAGCACCCCCCTGGTGGGAGATAGAGCCGGGGAGCTGTTTTTT. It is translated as CASTPLVGDRAGELFF.

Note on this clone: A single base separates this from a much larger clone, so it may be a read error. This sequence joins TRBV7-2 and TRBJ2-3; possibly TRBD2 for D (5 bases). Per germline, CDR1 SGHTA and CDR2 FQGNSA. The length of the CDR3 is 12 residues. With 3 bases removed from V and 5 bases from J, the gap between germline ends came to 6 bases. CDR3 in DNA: TGTGCCAGCAGCTTTGGGAGAGATACGCAGTATTTT. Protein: CASSFGRDTQYF.

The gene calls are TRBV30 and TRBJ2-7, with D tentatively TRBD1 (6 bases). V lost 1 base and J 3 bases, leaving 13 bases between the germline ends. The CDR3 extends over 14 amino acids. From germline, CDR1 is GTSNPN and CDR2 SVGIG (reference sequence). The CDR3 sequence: CAWSAYRVGYEQYF. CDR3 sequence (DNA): TGTGCCTGGAGTGCGTACAGGGTGGGCTACGAGCAGTACTTC.

The CDR3 DNA is TGTGCCAGCAGTGAGGGTAGCGGGCCTTACAATGAGCAGTTCTTC. It codes for CASSEGSGPYNEQFF. V and J are TRBV2 and TRBJ2-1; TRBD2 matches 7 bases. Germline trimming cut 3 bases from V and 4 bases from J; bases unmatched to any gene: 6. CDR1 is SNHLY and CDR2 is FYNNEI in the germline V gene. There are 15 residues in the CDR3. The full variable domain, in which reference TRBV2 and TRBJ2-1 provide the parts outside the CDR3, is EPEVTQTPSHQVTQMGQEVILRCVPISNHLYFYWYRQILGQKVEFLVSFYNNEISEKSEIFDDQFSVERPDGSNFTLKIRSTKLEDSAMYFCASSEGSGPYNEQFFGPGTRLTVL.

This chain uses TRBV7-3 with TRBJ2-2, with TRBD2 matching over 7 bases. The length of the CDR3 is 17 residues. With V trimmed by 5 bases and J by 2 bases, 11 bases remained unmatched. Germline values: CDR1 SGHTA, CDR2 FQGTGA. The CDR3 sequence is CASSLLSSGRNTGELFF. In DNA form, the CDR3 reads TGTGCCAGCAGCCTCCTGTCTAGCGGCAGAAACACCGGGGAGCTGTTTTTT.

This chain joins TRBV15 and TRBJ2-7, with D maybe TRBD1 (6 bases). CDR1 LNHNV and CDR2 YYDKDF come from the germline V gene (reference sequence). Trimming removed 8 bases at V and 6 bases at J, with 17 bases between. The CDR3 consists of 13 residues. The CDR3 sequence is CATAGRGTPEQYF. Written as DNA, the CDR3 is TGTGCCACCGCAGGCAGGGGAACACCCGAGCAGTACTTC. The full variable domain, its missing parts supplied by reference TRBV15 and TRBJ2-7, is DAMVIQNPRYQVTQFGKPVTLSCSQTLNHNVMYWYQQKSSQAPKLLFHYYDKDFNNEADTPDNFQSRRPNTSFCFLDIRSPGLGDTAMYLCATAGRGTPEQYFGPGTRLTVT.

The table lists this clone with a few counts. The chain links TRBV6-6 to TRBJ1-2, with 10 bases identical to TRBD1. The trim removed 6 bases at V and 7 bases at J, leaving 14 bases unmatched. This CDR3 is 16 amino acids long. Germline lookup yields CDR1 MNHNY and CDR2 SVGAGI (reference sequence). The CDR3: CASRTPRGTGDGGYTF. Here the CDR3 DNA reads TGTGCCAGCAGGACTCCCCGGGGGACAGGGGACGGTGGCTACACCTTC.

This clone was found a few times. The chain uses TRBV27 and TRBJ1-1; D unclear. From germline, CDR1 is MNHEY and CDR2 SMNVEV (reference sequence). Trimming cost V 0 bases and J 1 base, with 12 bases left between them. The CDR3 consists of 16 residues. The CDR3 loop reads CASSLSSRVGNTEAFF. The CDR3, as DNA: TGTGCCAGCAGTTTATCGTCGAGGGTTGGGAACACTGAAGCTTTCTTT.

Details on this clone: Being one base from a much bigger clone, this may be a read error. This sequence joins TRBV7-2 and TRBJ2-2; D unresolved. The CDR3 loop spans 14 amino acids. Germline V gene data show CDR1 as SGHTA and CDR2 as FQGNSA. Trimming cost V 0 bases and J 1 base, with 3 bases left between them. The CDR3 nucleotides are TGTGCCAGCAGCTTAGCAAGGAACACCGGGGAGCTGTTTTTT. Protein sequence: CASSLARNTGELFF. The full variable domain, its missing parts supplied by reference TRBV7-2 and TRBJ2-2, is GAGVSQSPSNKVTEKGKDVELRCDPISGHTALYWYRQSLGQGLEFLIYFQGNSAPDKSGLPSDRFSAERTGGSVSTLTIQRTQQEDSAVYLCASSLARNTGELFFGEGSRLTVL.

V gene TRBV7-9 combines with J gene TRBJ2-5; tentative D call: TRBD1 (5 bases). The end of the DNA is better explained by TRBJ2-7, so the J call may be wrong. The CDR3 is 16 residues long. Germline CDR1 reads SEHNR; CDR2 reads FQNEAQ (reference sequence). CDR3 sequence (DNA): TGTGCCAGCAGCCCCAAAAGGGGCCAGGGCTCCTACGAGCAGTACTTC. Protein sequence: CASSPKRGQGSYEQYF.

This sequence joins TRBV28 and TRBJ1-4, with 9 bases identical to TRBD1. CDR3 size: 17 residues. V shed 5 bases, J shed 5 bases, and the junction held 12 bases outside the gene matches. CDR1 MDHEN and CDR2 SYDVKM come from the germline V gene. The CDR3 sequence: CASSRTGALSPNEKLFF. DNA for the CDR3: TGTGCCAGCAGTCGGACAGGGGCTCTATCTCCCAATGAAAAACTGTTTTTT.

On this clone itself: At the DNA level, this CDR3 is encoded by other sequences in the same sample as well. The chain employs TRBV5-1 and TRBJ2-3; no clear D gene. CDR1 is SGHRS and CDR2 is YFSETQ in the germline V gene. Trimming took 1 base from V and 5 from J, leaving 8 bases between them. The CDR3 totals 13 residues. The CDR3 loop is CASSLYGGDTQYF. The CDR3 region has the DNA TGCGCCAGCAGCTTGTATGGTGGAGATACGCAGTATTTT.

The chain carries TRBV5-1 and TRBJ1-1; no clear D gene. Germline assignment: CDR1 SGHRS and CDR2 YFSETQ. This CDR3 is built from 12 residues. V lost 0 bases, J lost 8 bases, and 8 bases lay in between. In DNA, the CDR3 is TGCGCCAGCAGCTTGGTCGGTGGAGAAGCTTTCTTT. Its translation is CASSLVGGEAFF.

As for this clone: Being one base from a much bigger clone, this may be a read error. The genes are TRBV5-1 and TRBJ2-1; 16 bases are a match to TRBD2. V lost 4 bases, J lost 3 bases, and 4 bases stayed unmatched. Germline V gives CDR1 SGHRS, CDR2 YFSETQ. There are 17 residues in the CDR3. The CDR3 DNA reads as TGCGCCAGCAGCCCGGGACTAGCGGGAGGGCGCTACAATGAGCAGTTCTTC. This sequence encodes CASSPGLAGGRYNEQFF.

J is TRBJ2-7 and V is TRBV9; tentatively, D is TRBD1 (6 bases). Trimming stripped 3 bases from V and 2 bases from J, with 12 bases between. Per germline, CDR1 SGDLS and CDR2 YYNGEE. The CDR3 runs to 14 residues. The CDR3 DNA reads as TGTGCCAGCAGCGAGGGGGTAGGGGCCTACGAGCAGTACTTC. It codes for CASSEGVGAYEQYF. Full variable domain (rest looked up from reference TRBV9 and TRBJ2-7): DSGVTQTPKHLITATGQRVTLRCSPRSGDLSVYWYQQSLDQGLQFLIQYYNGEERAKGNILERFSAQQFPDLHSELNLSSLELGDSALYFCASSEGVGAYEQYFGPGTRLTVT.

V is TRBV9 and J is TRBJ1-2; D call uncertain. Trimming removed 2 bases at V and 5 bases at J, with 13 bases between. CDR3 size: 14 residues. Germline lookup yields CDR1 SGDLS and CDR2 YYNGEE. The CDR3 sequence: CASSVDSEGYGYTF. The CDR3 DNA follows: TGTGCCAGCAGCGTTGACTCTGAGGGATATGGCTACACCTTC.

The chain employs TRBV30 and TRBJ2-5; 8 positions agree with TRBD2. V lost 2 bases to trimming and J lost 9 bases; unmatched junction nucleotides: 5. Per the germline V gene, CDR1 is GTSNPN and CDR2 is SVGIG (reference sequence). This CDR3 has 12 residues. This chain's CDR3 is CAWSPRSGAQYF. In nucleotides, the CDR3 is TGTGCCTGGAGTCCCCGTAGCGGGGCCCAGTACTTC.

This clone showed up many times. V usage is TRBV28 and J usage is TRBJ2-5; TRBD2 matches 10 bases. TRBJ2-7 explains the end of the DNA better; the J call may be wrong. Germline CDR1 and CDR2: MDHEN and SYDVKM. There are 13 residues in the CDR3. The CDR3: CATIAGGLYEQYF. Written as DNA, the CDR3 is TGTGCCACCATAGCGGGAGGTCTGTACGAGCAGTACTTC.

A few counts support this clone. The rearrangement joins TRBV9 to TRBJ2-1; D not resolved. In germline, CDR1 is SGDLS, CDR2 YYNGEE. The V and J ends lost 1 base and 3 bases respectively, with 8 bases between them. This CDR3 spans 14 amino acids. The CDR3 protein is CASSVRRGYNEQFF. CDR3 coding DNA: TGTGCCAGCAGCGTACGGCGAGGCTACAATGAGCAGTTCTTC.

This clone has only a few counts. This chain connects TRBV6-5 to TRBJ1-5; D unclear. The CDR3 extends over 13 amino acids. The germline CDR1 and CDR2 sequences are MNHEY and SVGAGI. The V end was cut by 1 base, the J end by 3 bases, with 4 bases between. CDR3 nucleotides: TGTGCCAGCAGTTACTTAATCAATCAGCCCCAGCATTTT. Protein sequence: CASSYLINQPQHF.

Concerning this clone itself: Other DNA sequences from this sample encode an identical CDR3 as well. CDR3 protein: CASSSPRDSSYEQYF. CDR3 nucleotide sequence: TGTGCCAGCAGTTCCCCCCGGGACAGCTCCTACGAGCAGTACTTC. J is TRBJ2-7 and V is TRBV6-5, with 7 bases aligning to TRBD1. Per germline, CDR1 MNHEY and CDR2 SVGAGI. The CDR3 sequence is 15 residues long. J gave up 0 bases and V 4 bases, and 6 bases lay outside the gene matches.

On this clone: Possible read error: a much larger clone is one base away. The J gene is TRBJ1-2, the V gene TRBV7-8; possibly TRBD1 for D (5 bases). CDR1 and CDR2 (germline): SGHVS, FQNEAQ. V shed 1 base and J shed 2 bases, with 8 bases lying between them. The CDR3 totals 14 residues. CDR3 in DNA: TGTGCCAGCAGCTTAGAGGCAGGGAACTATGGCTACACCTTC. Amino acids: CASSLEAGNYGYTF.

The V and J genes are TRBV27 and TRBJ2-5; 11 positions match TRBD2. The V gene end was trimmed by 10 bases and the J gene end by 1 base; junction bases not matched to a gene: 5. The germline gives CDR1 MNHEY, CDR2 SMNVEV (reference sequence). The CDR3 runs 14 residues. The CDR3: CATGTSGAQETQYF. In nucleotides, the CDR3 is TGTGCCACAGGGACTAGCGGAGCCCAAGAGACCCAGTACTTC.

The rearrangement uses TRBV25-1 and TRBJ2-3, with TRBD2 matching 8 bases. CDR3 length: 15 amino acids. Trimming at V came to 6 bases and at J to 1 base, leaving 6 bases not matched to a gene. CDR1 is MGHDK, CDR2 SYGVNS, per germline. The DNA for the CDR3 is TGTGCCAGCAGCACTAGCGGCGAAGGCACAGATACGCAGTATTTT. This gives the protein CASSTSGEGTDTQYF.